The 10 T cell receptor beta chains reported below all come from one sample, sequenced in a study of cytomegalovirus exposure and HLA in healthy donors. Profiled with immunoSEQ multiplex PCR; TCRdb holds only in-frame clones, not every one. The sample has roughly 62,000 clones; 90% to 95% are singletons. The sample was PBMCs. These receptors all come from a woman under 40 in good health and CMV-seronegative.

CDR3 in DNA: TGTGCCAGCAGCTTGGTTGGCGGCTCCTACGAGCAGTACTTC. This sequence encodes CASSLVGGSYEQYF. J is TRBJ2-7 and V is TRBV5-6, with D uncertain. Germline V gene sequence: CDR1 SGHDT, CDR2 YYEEEE. V lost 0 bases and J 0 bases, leaving 7 bases between the germline ends. CDR3 length: 14 residues. The entire variable domain, with the rest obtained from reference TRBV5-6 and TRBJ2-7, is as follows: DAGVTQSPTHLIKTRGQQVTLRCSPKSGHDTVSWYQQALGQGPQFIFQYYEEEERQRGNFPDRFSGHQFPNYSSELNVNALLLGDSALYLCASSLVGGSYEQYFGPGTRLTVT.

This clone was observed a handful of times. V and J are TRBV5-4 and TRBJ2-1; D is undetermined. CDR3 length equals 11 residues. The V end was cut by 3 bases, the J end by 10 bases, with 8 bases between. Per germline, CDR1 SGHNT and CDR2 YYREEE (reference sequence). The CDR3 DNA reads TGTGCCAGCAGCTCCAAGAGCGAGCAGTTCTTC. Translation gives CASSSKSEQFF. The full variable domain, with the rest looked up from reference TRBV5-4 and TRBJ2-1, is ETGVTQSPTHLIKTRGQQVTLRCSSQSGHNTVSWYQQALGQGPQFIFQYYREEENGRGNFPPRFSGLQFPNYSSELNVNALELDDSALYLCASSSKSEQFFGPGTRLTVL.

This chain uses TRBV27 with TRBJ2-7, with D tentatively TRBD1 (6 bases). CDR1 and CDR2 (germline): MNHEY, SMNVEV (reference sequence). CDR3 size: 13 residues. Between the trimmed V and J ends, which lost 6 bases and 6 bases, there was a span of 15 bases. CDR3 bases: TGTGCCAGCAGGCCCGACAGCAGGGGCGAGCAGTACTTC. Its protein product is CASRPDSRGEQYF.

The CDR3 protein is CASSEAPTGGSYTF. CDR3 DNA sequence: TGTGCCAGCAGTGAAGCGCCGACAGGGGGAAGCTACACCTTC. This chain joins TRBV6-1 and TRBJ1-2; 9 bases align to TRBD1. The CDR3 consists of 14 residues. V gave up 0 bases and J gave up 9 bases; unmatched junction bases: 5. Germline CDR1 is MNHNS and CDR2 is SASEGT.

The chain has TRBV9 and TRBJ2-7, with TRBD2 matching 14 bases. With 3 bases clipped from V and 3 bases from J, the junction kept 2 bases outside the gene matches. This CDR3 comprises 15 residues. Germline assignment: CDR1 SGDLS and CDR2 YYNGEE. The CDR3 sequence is CASSAGTSGSYEQYF. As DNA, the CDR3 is TGTGCCAGCAGCGCCGGGACTAGCGGGAGCTACGAGCAGTACTTC.

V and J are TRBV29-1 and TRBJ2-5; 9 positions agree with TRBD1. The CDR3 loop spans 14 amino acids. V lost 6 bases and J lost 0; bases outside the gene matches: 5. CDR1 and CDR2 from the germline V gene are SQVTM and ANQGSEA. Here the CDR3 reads CSVDGQGYQETQYF. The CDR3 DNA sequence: TGCAGCGTCGACGGACAGGGGTACCAAGAGACCCAGTACTTC. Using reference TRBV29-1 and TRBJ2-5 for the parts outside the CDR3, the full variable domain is SAVISQKPSRDICQRGTSLTIQCQVDSQVTMMFWYRQQPGQSLTLIATANQGSEATYESGFVIDKFPISRPNLTFSTLTVSNMSPEDSSIYLCSVDGQGYQETQYFGPGTRLLVL.

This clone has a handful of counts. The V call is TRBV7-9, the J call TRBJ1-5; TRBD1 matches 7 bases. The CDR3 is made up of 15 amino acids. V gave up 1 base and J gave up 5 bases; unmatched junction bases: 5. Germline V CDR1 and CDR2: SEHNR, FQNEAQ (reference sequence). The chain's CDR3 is CASSLGAGGYQPQHF. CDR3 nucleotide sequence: TGTGCCAGCAGCTTAGGAGCAGGGGGTTATCAGCCCCAGCATTTT.

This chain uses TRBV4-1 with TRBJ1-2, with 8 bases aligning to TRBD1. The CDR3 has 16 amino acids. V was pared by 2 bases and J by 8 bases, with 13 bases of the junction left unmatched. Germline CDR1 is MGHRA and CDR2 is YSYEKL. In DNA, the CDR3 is TGCGCCAGCAGCCAACTAGGCATCGGACAGGGCTGGGGCTACACCTTC. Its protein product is CASSQLGIGQGWGYTF.

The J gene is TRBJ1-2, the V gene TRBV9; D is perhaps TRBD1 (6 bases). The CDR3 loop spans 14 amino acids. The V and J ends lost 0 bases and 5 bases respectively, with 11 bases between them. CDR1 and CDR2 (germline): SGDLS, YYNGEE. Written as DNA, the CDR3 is TGTGCCAGCAGCGTAGAACCAGGGGTATATGGCTACACCTTC. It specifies CASSVEPGVYGYTF.

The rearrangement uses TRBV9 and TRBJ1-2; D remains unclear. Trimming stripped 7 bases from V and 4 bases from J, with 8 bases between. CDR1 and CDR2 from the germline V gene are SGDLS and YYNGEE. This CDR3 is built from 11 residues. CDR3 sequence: CASYPGYGYTF. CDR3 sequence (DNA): TGTGCCAGCTACCCCGGCTATGGCTACACCTTC.